These 22 T cell receptor beta chains came from one sample sequenced in a study of identifying expanded T cells in peripheral blood. Some clones are missing from TCRdb's copy, which holds only in-frame ones; the method was immunoSEQ multiplex PCR. This table has fewer than 55,000 clones, 70% to 85% appearing once. The material sequenced was blood. The source is a person between 18 and 75 years old in good health.

This sequence joins TRBV6-1 and TRBJ2-3; TRBD2 might be the D (5 bases). The germline V gene has CDR1 MNHNS and CDR2 SASEGT. V was pared by 6 bases and J by 8 bases, with 12 bases between. The CDR3 contains 12 residues. The chain's CDR3 is CASRKDGGTQYF. The CDR3 bases are TGTGCCAGCAGGAAAGATGGAGGTACGCAGTATTTT.

The chain combines TRBV11-3 with TRBJ2-1, with D tentatively TRBD2 (6 bases). V lost 6 bases, J lost 10 bases, and 16 bases lay in between. Germline V gives CDR1 SGHNT, CDR2 YENEEA. CDR3 length: 13 residues. The CDR3 DNA sequence: TGTGCCAGCAGTCCAGGACTATTCCGGGAGCAGTTCTTC. Residues: CASSPGLFREQFF. Combining the CDR3 with reference TRBV11-3 and TRBJ2-1 gives the whole variable domain EAGVVQSPRYKIIEKKQPVAFWCNPISGHNTLYWYLQNLGQGPELLIRYENEEAVDDSQLPKDRFSAERLKGVDSTLKIQPAELGDSAVYLCASSPGLFREQFFGPGTRLTVL.

The rearrangement uses TRBV23-1 and TRBJ2-5; TRBD2 might be the D (6 bases). TRBV23-1 is marked as an open reading frame, function uncertain. This CDR3 contains 13 residues. Trimming removed 7 bases from V and 5 bases from J, with 14 bases in between. In DNA, the CDR3 is TGCGCCAGCATCCCGGGACTCGTCGAGACCCAGTACTTC. Protein sequence: CASIPGLVETQYF.

This chain links TRBV28 with TRBJ1-1, with 8 bases aligning to TRBD1. The V and J ends lost 1 base and 11 bases, in that order; junction bases with no gene match: 3. Germline V gene sequence: CDR1 MDHEN, CDR2 SYDVKM. The CDR3 runs 12 residues. The CDR3 bases are TGTGCCAGCAGTTTATTACAGGGGGGTGCTTTCTTT. Its translation: CASSLLQGGAFF.

The V call is TRBV7-6, the J call TRBJ2-1, with unresolved D. Looked up from germline, CDR1 is SGHVS and CDR2 is FNYEAQ. V lost 1 base and J lost 8, with 18 bases in between. The CDR3 is 16 amino acids. The CDR3 sequence is CASSLGHGSSRDEQFF. CDR3 sequence (DNA): TGTGCCAGCAGCTTAGGACATGGCAGTTCTAGGGATGAGCAGTTCTTC.

This clone has only one observation. The CDR3 nucleotides are TGCGCCAGCAGCTTGGGAAAACTAGGAGACGAGCAGTACTTC. The encoded protein is CASSLGKLGDEQYF. V usage is TRBV5-1 and J usage is TRBJ2-7; perhaps TRBD2 as D (5 bases). The V gene lost 0 bases and the J gene lost 5 bases, with 12 bases spanning the gap. CDR3 length: 14 residues. The V gene's germline CDR1 is SGHRS and CDR2 YFSETQ.

This chain joins TRBV6-1 and TRBJ2-1, with D unresolved. This CDR3 region has 13 residues. V lost 1 base and J 8 bases, leaving 9 bases between the germline ends. Germline assignment: CDR1 MNHNS and CDR2 SASEGT. CDR3 sequence (DNA): TGTGCCAGCAGTGAAGAGGGCCGTTATGAGCAGTTCTTC. This encodes CASSEEGRYEQFF.

CDR3 residues: CASSYLTGSTGELFF. In nucleotides, the CDR3 is TGTGCCAGCAGTTACCTTACGGGGTCCACCGGGGAGCTGTTTTTT. The chain joins TRBV6-5 to TRBJ2-2; tentative D call: TRBD2 (5 bases). The germline gives CDR1 MNHEY, CDR2 SVGAGI. V gave up 2 bases and J gave up 4 bases, with 11 bases separating them. The length of the CDR3 is 15 residues.

The CDR3 bases are TGTGCCAGCAGCTTTAGTTTAAACCCGGCCAGATTAAGTGGCTACACCTTC. It yields the protein CASSFSLNPARLSGYTF. The rearrangement joins TRBV7-4 to TRBJ1-2; no clear D gene. The V end was cut by 3 bases, the J end by 7 bases, with 24 bases between. The CDR3 spans 17 residues. Per the germline V gene, CDR1 is SGHVT and CDR2 is SQSDAQ.

This rearrangement joins TRBV2 to TRBJ2-3; 10 positions agree with TRBD2. The CDR3 extends over 16 amino acids. The germline CDR1 and CDR2 sequences are SNHLY and FYNNEI. Germline trimming cut 5 bases from V and 5 bases from J; bases unmatched to any gene: 10. The CDR3, as DNA: TGTGCCAGCAGTATCCCCCTAGCGGGAGTTTTAGATACGCAGTATTTT. Translated: CASSIPLAGVLDTQYF.

The DNA of the CDR3 is TGTGCCAGCAGCTTGATGGGACAGGTGAATTCACCCCTCCACTTT. Amino acid sequence: CASSLMGQVNSPLHF. The genes are TRBV7-2 and TRBJ1-6, with TRBD1 identical over 8 bases. V shed 3 bases, J shed 7 bases, and the junction held 5 bases outside the gene matches. The CDR3 sequence is 15 residues long. Germline CDR1 reads SGHTA; CDR2 reads FQGNSA. Filled out from reference TRBV7-2 and TRBJ1-6, the complete variable domain reads GAGVSQSPSNKVTEKGKDVELRCDPISGHTALYWYRQSLGQGLEFLIYFQGNSAPDKSGLPSDRFSAERTGGSVSTLTIQRTQQEDSAVYLCASSLMGQVNSPLHFGNGTRLTVT.

The CDR3 spells CASSGRGKNTEAFF. CDR3 nucleotides: TGTGCCAGCAGTGGGAGGGGGAAGAACACTGAAGCTTTCTTT. The J gene is TRBJ1-1, the V gene TRBV6-6; D is perhaps TRBD1 (6 bases). The CDR3 has 14 residues. V was cut by 5 bases and J by 1 base, with 11 bases left in between. Germline V gene sequence: CDR1 MNHNY, CDR2 SVGAGI (reference sequence).

This clone has only a few counts. The chain joins TRBV5-3 to TRBJ1-1; unclear D gene. TRBV5-3 is noted as an ORF with a role that remains uncertain. V was pared by 8 bases and J by 6 bases, with 11 bases between. The CDR3 extends over 11 amino acids. The CDR3 here is CASTEGAEAFF. CDR3 sequence (DNA): TGTGCCAGCACCGAAGGAGCTGAAGCTTTCTTT.

The rearrangement uses TRBV10-2 and TRBJ2-7, with D tentatively TRBD1 (6 bases). Germline-derived CDR1 and CDR2 are WSHSY and SAAADI. This CDR3 is 13 amino acids long. Trimming shortened V by 6 bases and J by 6 bases, and 15 bases separated the two germline ends. CDR3 in amino acids: CASSEQTGREQYV. The CDR3 DNA is TGCGCCAGCAGCGAACAGACAGGCCGCGAGCAGTACGTC.

This chain uses TRBV19 with TRBJ1-1; 9 positions agree with TRBD1. The CDR3 runs to 15 residues. Germline V gives CDR1 LNHDA, CDR2 SQIVND (reference sequence). With 5 bases clipped from V and 1 base from J, the junction kept 5 bases outside the gene matches. CDR3 region: CASSPGQGRNTEAFF. For the CDR3, the DNA is TGTGCCAGTAGTCCGGGACAGGGCAGGAACACTGAAGCTTTCTTT.

The chain carries TRBV6-5 and TRBJ1-2; the D is unclear. Germline V gives CDR1 MNHEY, CDR2 SVGAGI. Deletions cut 0 bases from V and 0 bases from J, with 5 bases between. The length of the CDR3 is 14 residues. CDR3 sequence: CASSYSGTNYGYTF. Here the CDR3 DNA reads TGTGCCAGCAGTTACTCGGGGACTAACTATGGCTACACCTTC.

The chain is built from TRBV5-4 and TRBJ1-2, with D possibly matching TRBD1 (6 bases). Germline V gene lookup returns CDR1 SGHNT and CDR2 YYREEE (reference sequence). The CDR3 has 15 residues. V was shortened by 4 bases and J by 5 bases, with 18 bases between the two germline ends. As DNA, the CDR3 is TGTGCCAGCAGCGGGGAGAAACAGGGAGATTATGGCTACACCTTC. This translates into CASSGEKQGDYGYTF.

The chain employs TRBV5-1 and TRBJ2-1; D might be TRBD1 or TRBD2, each matching 5 bases. V dropped 1 base and J dropped 5 bases, with 13 bases sitting between them. Germline lookup yields CDR1 SGHRS and CDR2 YFSETQ. The CDR3 is 15 amino acids. The CDR3 here is CASSLQGAGNNEQFF. The DNA of the CDR3 is TGCGCCAGCAGCTTGCAAGGGGCCGGGAACAATGAGCAGTTCTTC. Full variable domain (remainder filled in from reference TRBV5-1 and TRBJ2-1): KAGVTQTPRYLIKTRGQQVTLSCSPISGHRSVSWYQQTPGQGLQFLFEYFSETQRNKGNFPGRFSGRQFSNSRSEMNVSTLELGDSALYLCASSLQGAGNNEQFFGPGTRLTVL.

The chain is built from TRBV9 and TRBJ2-3; tentatively, D is TRBD1 (5 bases). This CDR3 has 16 amino acids. V was cut by 1 base and J by 2 bases, with 14 bases left in between. Germline CDR1 and CDR2: SGDLS and YYNGEE. CDR3 bases: TGTGCCAGCAGCGTAACCCTCCGCAGGGACACAGATACGCAGTATTTT. Residues: CASSVTLRRDTDTQYF. The complete variable domain, with remaining parts taken from reference TRBV9 and TRBJ2-3, reads DSGVTQTPKHLITATGQRVTLRCSPRSGDLSVYWYQQSLDQGLQFLIQYYNGEERAKGNILERFSAQQFPDLHSELNLSSLELGDSALYFCASSVTLRRDTDTQYFGPGTRLTVL.

The gene calls are TRBV9 and TRBJ1-1, with no clear D. Germline V gene lookup returns CDR1 SGDLS and CDR2 YYNGEE. This CDR3 has 12 amino acids. V dropped 0 bases and J dropped 8 bases, with 8 bases sitting between them. The CDR3 loop is CASSVGEGEAFF. The DNA of the CDR3 is TGTGCCAGCAGCGTAGGGGAGGGAGAAGCTTTCTTT.

The J gene is TRBJ2-3, the V gene TRBV5-1, with 16 bases identical to TRBD2. The length of the CDR3 is 20 residues. J was trimmed by 2 bases and V by 1 base; bases with no gene match: 10. Germline V gene data show CDR1 as SGHRS and CDR2 as YFSETQ. The CDR3 DNA reads TGCGCCAGCAGCTTGATGGGACTAGCGGGGGGGGGCCCCCACACAGATACGCAGTATTTT. This encodes CASSLMGLAGGGPHTDTQYF. The full variable domain, in which reference TRBV5-1 and TRBJ2-3 provide the parts outside the CDR3, is KAGVTQTPRYLIKTRGQQVTLSCSPISGHRSVSWYQQTPGQGLQFLFEYFSETQRNKGNFPGRFSGRQFSNSRSEMNVSTLELGDSALYLCASSLMGLAGGGPHTDTQYFGPGTRLTVL.

This chain links TRBV30 with TRBJ2-1; TRBD1 matches at 7 bases. Unmatched junction bases numbered 5, after V lost 5 bases and J lost 1 base. The CDR3 extends over 14 amino acids. Germline CDR1 GTSNPN, CDR2 SVGIG (reference sequence). CDR3 bases: TGTGCCTGGGTAGGGGGCCTTTCCTACAATGAGCAGTTCTTC. Amino acid sequence: CAWVGGLSYNEQFF.